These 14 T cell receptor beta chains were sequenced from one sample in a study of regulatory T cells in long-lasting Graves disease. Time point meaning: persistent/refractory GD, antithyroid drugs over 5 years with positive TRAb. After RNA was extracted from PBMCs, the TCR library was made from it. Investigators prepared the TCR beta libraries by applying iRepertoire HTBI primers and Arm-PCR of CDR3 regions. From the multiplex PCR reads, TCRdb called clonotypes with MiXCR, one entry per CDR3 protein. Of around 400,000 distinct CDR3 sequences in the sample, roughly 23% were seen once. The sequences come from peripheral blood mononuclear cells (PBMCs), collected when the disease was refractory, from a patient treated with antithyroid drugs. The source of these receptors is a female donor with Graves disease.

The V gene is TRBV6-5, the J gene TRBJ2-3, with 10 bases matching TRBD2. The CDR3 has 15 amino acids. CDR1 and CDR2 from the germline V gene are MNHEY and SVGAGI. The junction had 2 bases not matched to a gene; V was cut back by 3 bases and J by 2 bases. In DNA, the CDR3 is TGTGCCAGCAGTTATACTAGCGGGGACACAGATACGCAGTATTTT. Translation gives CASSYTSGDTDTQYF.

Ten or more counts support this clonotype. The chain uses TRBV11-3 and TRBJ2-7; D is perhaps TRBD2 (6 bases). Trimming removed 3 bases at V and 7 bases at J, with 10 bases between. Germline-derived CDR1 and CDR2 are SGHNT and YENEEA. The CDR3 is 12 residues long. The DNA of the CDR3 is TGTGCCAGCAGCTTTTTGGGAGGAGAGCAGTACTTC. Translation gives CASSFLGGEQYF.

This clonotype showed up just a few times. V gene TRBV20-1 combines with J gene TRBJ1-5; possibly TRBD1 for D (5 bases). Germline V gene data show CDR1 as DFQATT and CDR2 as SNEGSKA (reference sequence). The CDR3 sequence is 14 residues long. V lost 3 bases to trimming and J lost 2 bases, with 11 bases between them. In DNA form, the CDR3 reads TGCAGTGCTAGCTCCCCACAGGGCAATCAGCCCCAGCATTTT. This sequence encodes CSASSPQGNQPQHF.

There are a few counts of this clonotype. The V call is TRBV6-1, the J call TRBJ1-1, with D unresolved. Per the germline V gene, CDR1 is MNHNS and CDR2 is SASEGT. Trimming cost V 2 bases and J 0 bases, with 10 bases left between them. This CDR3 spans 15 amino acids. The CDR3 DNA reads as TGTGCCAGCAGTGAATGGAGCCAGATGAACACTGAAGCTTTCTTT. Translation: CASSEWSQMNTEAFF.

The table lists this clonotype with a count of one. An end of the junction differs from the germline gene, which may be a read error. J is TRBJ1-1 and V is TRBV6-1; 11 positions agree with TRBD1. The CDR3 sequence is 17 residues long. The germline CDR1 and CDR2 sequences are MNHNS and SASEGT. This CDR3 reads CDSRDSGTGGNRGEAFF. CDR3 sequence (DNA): TGTGACAGCAGGGACTCAGGGACAGGGGGAAATCGGGGTGAAGCTTTCTTT.

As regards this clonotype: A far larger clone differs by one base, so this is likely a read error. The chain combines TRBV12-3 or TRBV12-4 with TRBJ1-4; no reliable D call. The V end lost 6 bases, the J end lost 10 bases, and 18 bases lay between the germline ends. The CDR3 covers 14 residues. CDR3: CASSLGRGHRKLFF. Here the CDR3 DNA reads TGTGCCAGCAGCCTCGGACGGGGTCATCGAAAACTGTTTTTT.

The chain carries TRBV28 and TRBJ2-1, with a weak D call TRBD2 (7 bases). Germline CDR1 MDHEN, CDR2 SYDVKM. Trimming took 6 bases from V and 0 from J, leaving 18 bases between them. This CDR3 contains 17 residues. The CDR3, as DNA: TGTGCCAGCAGCACCCGAAGGGGGGGCGGCTCCTACAATGAGCAGTTCTTC. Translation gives CASSTRRGGGSYNEQFF.

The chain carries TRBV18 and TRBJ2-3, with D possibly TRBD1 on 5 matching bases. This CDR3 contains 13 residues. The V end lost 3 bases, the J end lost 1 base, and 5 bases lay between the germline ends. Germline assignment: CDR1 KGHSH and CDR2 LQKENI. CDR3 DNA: TGTGCCAGCTCACCGGGGCGCACAGATACGCAGTATTTT. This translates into CASSPGRTDTQYF. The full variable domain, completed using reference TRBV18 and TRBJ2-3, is NAGVMQNPRHLVRRRGQEARLRCSPMKGHSHVYWYRQLPEEGLKFMVYLQKENIIDESGMPKERFSAEFPKEGPSILRIQQVVRGDSAAYFCASSPGRTDTQYFGPGTRLTVL.

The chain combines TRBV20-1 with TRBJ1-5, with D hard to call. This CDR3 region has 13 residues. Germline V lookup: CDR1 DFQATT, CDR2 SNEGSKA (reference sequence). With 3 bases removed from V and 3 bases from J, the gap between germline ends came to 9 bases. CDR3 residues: CSASDGNNQPQHF. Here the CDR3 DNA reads TGCAGTGCTAGCGACGGAAACAATCAGCCCCAGCATTTT.

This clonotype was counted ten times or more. The CDR3 DNA reads TGTGCCAGCGCGGGAGGAGCGGGAGACCACGAGCAGTACTTC. It encodes CASAGGAGDHEQYF. The rearrangement uses TRBV2 and TRBJ2-7, with 8 nucleotides matching TRBD2. The V segment lost 8 bases and the J segment 5 bases; nucleotides outside the gene matches: 11. This CDR3 has 14 residues. Per the germline V gene, CDR1 is SNHLY and CDR2 is FYNNEI.

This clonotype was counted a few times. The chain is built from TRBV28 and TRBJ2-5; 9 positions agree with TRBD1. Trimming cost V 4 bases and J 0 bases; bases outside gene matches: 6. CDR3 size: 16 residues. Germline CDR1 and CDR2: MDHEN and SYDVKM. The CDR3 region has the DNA TGTGCCAGCAGTTGGGGGACAGGGACCAACCAAGAGACCCAGTACTTC. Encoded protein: CASSWGTGTNQETQYF.

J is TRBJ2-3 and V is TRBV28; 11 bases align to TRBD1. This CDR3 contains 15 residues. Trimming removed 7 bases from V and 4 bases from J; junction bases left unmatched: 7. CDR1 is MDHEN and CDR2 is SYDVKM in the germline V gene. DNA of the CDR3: TGTGCCAGCAAACCCGGGACAGGGGGTCCAGATACGCAGTATTTT. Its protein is CASKPGTGGPDTQYF.

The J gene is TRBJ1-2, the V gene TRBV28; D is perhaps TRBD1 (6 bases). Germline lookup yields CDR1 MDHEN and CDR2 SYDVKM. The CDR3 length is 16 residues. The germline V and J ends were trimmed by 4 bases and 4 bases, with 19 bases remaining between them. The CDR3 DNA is TGTGCCAGCAGTTCCCTTTCCGGGACATCCCCCTATGGCTACACCTTC. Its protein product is CASSSLSGTSPYGYTF.

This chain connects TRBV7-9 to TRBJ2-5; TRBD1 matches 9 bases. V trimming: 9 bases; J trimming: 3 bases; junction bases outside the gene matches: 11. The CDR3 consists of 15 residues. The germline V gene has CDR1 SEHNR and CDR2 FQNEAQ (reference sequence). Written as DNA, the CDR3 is TGTGCCAGTACCACCCGGGACAGGGTAGAAGAGACCCAGTACTTC. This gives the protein CASTTRDRVEETQYF.